One and the same sample provided the 6 T cell receptor beta chains below, sequenced in a study of blood T cells in healthy people across ages. The second PCR ran roughly 7 to 11 cycles with a sample-barcoded 5' primer and J-beta primers. From the 5' RACE reads, TCRdb called clonotypes with MiXCR, one entry per CDR3 protein. The table lists some 880,000 distinct CDR3 sequences, about 34% of them singletons. Sequencing input: blood. The receptors were gathered from a man between 18 and 35 years old in good health.

Regarding this clonotype: This clone may be a read error of a much larger clone one base away. This chain uses TRBV7-2 with TRBJ2-1; no clear D. With the DNA end fitting TRBJ2-7 better, the J assignment may be wrong. The germline V gene encodes CDR1 SGHTA and CDR2 FQGNSA. The CDR3 sequence is 16 residues long. CDR3 sequence reads: CASSPGGGASYNEQYF. Here the CDR3 DNA reads TGTGCCAGCAGCCCCGGCGGCGGAGCCTCCTACAATGAGCAGTACTTC.

The rearrangement joins TRBV7-9 to TRBJ1-1, with TRBD1 matching over 9 bases. The germline CDR1 and CDR2 sequences are SEHNR and FQNEAQ (reference sequence). V shed 5 bases and J 3 bases; nucleotides not matched to a gene: 13. This CDR3 comprises 17 residues. CDR3 sequence reads: CASSMGRRTGADTEAFF. The CDR3, as DNA: TGTGCCAGCAGCATGGGCAGAAGGACAGGGGCGGACACTGAAGCTTTCTTT.

This clonotype was observed at least ten times. The chain has TRBV10-3 and TRBJ1-5, with D unclear. Trimming took 0 bases from V and 3 from J, leaving 3 bases between them. The CDR3 length is 13 residues. Germline V lookup: CDR1 ENHRY, CDR2 SYGVKD. CDR3 nucleotides: TGTGCCATCAGTGAGTCGACCAATCAGCCCCAGCATTTT. Translated, it gives CAISESTNQPQHF.

This clonotype was seen a handful of times. The chain carries TRBV6-4 and TRBJ2-4, with D maybe TRBD1 (5 bases). Germline V gene lookup returns CDR1 MRHNA and CDR2 SNTAGT. This CDR3 has 13 amino acids. V was pared by 4 bases and J by 6 bases, with 10 bases between. The CDR3 loop is CASSVRAGNIQYF. The CDR3 DNA reads TGTGCCAGCAGTGTCAGGGCCGGAAACATTCAGTACTTC.

A single count supports this clonotype. The V gene is TRBV20-1, the J gene TRBJ2-2, with D perhaps matching TRBD1 or TRBD2 (6 bases each). The CDR3 sequence is 13 residues long. V was trimmed by 4 bases and J by 5 bases, leaving 11 bases between them. Germline CDR1 DFQATT, CDR2 SNEGSKA (reference sequence). Written as DNA, the CDR3 is TGCAGTGCTACAAAAGGGGGGACCGGGGAGCTGTTTTTT. It specifies CSATKGGTGELFF.

The chain recombines TRBV12-3 or TRBV12-4 with TRBJ1-5; D gene uncertain. This CDR3 spans 15 amino acids. V lost 5 bases, J lost 0 bases, and 11 bases lay in between. The CDR3 nucleotides read TGTGCCAGCAGTCCCGCGGGCAGTAGCAATCAGCCCCAGCATTTT. Translating it yields CASSPAGSSNQPQHF.